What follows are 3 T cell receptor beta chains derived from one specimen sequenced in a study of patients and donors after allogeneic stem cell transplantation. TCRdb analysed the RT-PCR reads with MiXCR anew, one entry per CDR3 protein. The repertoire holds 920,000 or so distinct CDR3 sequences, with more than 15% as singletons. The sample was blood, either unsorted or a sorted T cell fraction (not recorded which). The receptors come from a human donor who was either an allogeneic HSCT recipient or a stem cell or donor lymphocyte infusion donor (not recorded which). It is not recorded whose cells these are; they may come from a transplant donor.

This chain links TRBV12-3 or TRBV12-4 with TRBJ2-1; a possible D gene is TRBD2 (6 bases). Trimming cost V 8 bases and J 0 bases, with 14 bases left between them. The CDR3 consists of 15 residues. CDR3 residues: CASDDHGGSYNEQFF. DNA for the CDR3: TGTGCCAGCGATGACCACGGGGGCTCCTACAATGAGCAGTTCTTC.

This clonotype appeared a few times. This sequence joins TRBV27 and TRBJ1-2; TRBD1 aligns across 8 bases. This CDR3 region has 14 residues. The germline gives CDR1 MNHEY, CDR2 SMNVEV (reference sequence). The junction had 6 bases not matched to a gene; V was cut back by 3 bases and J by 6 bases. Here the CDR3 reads CASSFQGAYDGYTF. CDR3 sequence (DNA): TGTGCCAGCAGTTTTCAGGGGGCGTATGATGGCTACACCTTC.

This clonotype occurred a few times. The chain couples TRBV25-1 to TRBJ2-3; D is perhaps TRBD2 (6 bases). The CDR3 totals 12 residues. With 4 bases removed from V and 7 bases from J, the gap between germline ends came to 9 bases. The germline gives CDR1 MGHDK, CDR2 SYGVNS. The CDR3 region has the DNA TGTGCCAGCAGTGCGCGGGGCTATACGCAGTATTTT. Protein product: CASSARGYTQYF. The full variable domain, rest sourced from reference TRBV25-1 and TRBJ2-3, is EADIYQTPRYLVIGTGKKITLECSQTMGHDKMYWYQQDPGMELHLIHYSYGVNSTEKGDLSSESTVSRIRTEHFPLTLESARPSHTSQYLCASSARGYTQYFGPGTRLTVL.